The 14 T cell receptor beta chains reported below all come from one sample, sequenced in a study of early T cells in non-severe SARS-CoV-2 infection. TCRdb reprocessed the 5' RACE reads with MiXCR, giving one entry per CDR3 protein. The sample lists 70,000 to 95,000 distinct CDR3 sequences; about a sixth were seen once. What was sequenced was whole blood. Source of these receptors: an adult who was a healthcare worker with PCR-confirmed SARS-CoV-2 infection or an uninfected control (not recorded which).

This clonotype was detected only a few times. The V and J genes are TRBV27 and TRBJ2-7; D may be TRBD1 or TRBD2 (6 bases each). Germline V CDR1 and CDR2: MNHEY, SMNVEV (reference sequence). This CDR3 comprises 14 residues. The V and J ends lost 6 bases and 8 bases respectively, with 20 bases between them. The CDR3 loop reads CASSPPIWGAKQYF. Written as DNA, the CDR3 is TGTGCCAGCAGCCCCCCGATATGGGGGGCTAAGCAGTACTTC.

This clonotype occurred many times. The chain joins TRBV13 to TRBJ1-1, with 7 nucleotides matching TRBD1. CDR3 length: 12 residues. Germline V gives CDR1 PRHDT, CDR2 FYEKMQ (reference sequence). J gave up 8 bases and V 4 bases, and 4 bases lay outside the gene matches. The DNA of the CDR3 is TGTGCCAGCAGCTCGCAGGACAGGGAAGCTTTCTTT. It translates to CASSSQDREAFF.

This clonotype was seen more than once but under ten times. The chain employs TRBV29-1 and TRBJ2-7; the D gene is possibly TRBD2 (6 bases). Germline lookup yields CDR1 SQVTM and CDR2 ANQGSEA. The ends were cut back, 7 bases at V and 6 bases at J, with 13 bases in the middle. The CDR3 loop spans 11 amino acids. The CDR3 DNA follows: TGCAGCGCCGTTCGGGGGATCGAGCAGTACTTC. It yields the protein CSAVRGIEQYF.

The gene calls are TRBV12-3 or TRBV12-4 and TRBJ1-1; D is possibly TRBD1 (5 bases). Trimming shortened V by 6 bases and J by 0 bases, and 14 bases separated the two germline ends. There are 15 residues in the CDR3. The CDR3 protein is CASSPGATMNTEAFF. Written as DNA, the CDR3 is TGTGCCAGCAGCCCCGGGGCAACCATGAACACTGAAGCTTTCTTT.

The V gene is TRBV7-9, the J gene TRBJ2-7; the D is unclear. Trimming shortened V by 5 bases and J by 6 bases, and 11 bases separated the two germline ends. This CDR3 spans 12 amino acids. Germline V gene sequence: CDR1 SEHNR, CDR2 FQNEAQ (reference sequence). CDR3 sequence: CASSDGPLEQYF. CDR3 nucleotides: TGTGCCAGCAGCGACGGCCCCCTCGAGCAGTACTTC. The entire variable domain, with the rest obtained from reference TRBV7-9 and TRBJ2-7, is as follows: DTGVSQNPRHKITKRGQNVTFRCDPISEHNRLYWYRQTLGQGPEFLTYFQNEAQLEKSRLLSDRFSAERPKGSFSTLEIQRTEQGDSAMYLCASSDGPLEQYFGPGTRLTVT.

This clonotype has only a few counts. This chain uses TRBV21-1 with TRBJ2-1; the table names TRBD1, a call not compared with the DNA. TRBV21-1 is recorded as a pseudogene. The CDR3 has 17 amino acids. The CDR3 DNA sequence: TGTGCCAGCAGCAACTTTACTCCGGGACAGGAGGACAATGAGCAGTTCTTC. Translating it yields CASSNFTPGQEDNEQFF.

This chain uses TRBV6-2 or TRBV6-3 with TRBJ1-5; D is undetermined. V lost 7 bases and J 4 bases, leaving 14 bases between the germline ends. The V gene's germline CDR1 is MNHEY and CDR2 SVGEGT. CDR3 length equals 14 residues. The CDR3 protein is CASNKGRINQPQHF. CDR3 DNA sequence: TGTGCCAGCAATAAGGGAAGGATTAATCAGCCCCAGCATTTT.

V usage is TRBV6-6 and J usage is TRBJ2-2, with D unclear. V was clipped by 6 bases and J by 6 bases, with 11 bases between them. This CDR3 spans 13 amino acids. CDR1 is MNHNY, CDR2 SVGAGI, per germline (reference sequence). CDR3 sequence: CASSRAAAGELFF. Written as DNA, the CDR3 is TGTGCCAGCAGCCGAGCTGCCGCCGGGGAGCTGTTTTTT.

The rearrangement uses TRBV5-1 and TRBJ1-6, with D possibly TRBD1 on 6 matching bases. The V gene lost 1 base and the J gene lost 7 bases, with 9 bases spanning the gap. Germline V gene sequence: CDR1 SGHRS, CDR2 YFSETQ. The CDR3 has 14 amino acids. The CDR3 loop reads CASSLLDSNSPLHF. CDR3 nucleotide sequence: TGCGCCAGCAGCTTGCTGGACAGCAATTCACCCCTCCACTTT.

There are a few counts of this clonotype. The chain links TRBV21-1 to TRBJ2-7; no DNA check was done on the table's D call, TRBD2. TRBV21-1 is labeled a pseudogene. The CDR3 is 20 amino acids. CDR3 sequence: CASSGRQGQEPGLAGENRYF. CDR3 coding DNA: TGTGCCAGCAGCGGTCGACAGGGGCAAGAACCGGGACTAGCGGGAGAAAACAGGTACTTC.

This chain links TRBV29-1 with TRBJ2-7; TRBD2 agrees at 10 bases. Unmatched junction bases numbered 10, after V lost 6 bases and J lost 5 bases. CDR3 size: 14 residues. Germline V gives CDR1 SQVTM, CDR2 ANQGSEA. In nucleotides, the CDR3 is TGCAGCGTCAAGATAGCGGGAGGAACCCACGAGCAGTACTTC. Translation: CSVKIAGGTHEQYF.

This clonotype was seen a handful of times. J is TRBJ2-3 and V is TRBV13; TRBD2 might be the D (6 bases). The CDR3 extends over 16 amino acids. The ends were cut back, 5 bases at V and 6 bases at J, with 21 bases in the middle. The V gene's germline CDR1 is PRHDT and CDR2 FYEKMQ (reference sequence). In nucleotides, the CDR3 is TGTGCCAGCAGCCTGGGGGGAAGCCGGGCCGCGGATACGCAGTATTTT. Translating it yields CASSLGGSRAADTQYF.

Regarding this clonotype: The junction shows a germline mismatch at one end, possibly a read error. The V and J genes are TRBV5-4 and TRBJ2-3; 11 nucleotides line up with TRBD2. The CDR3 length is 15 residues. CDR1 SGHNT and CDR2 YYREEE come from the germline V gene (reference sequence). The CDR3 spells CASSFTSGSTDTQYF. The CDR3 region has the DNA TGTGCCAGCAGCTTTACTAGCGGGAGCACGGATACGCAGTATTTT. Full variable domain (remainder filled in from reference TRBV5-4 and TRBJ2-3): ETGVTQSPTHLIKTRGQQVTLRCSSQSGHNTVSWYQQALGQGPQFIFQYYREEENGRGNFPPRFSGLQFPNYSSELNVNALELDDSALYLCASSFTSGSTDTQYFGPGTRLTVL.

This sequence joins TRBV9 and TRBJ2-3; 8 bases align to TRBD2. This CDR3 is 14 amino acids long. Trimming at V came to 3 bases and at J to 3 bases, leaving 3 bases not matched to a gene. Per germline, CDR1 SGDLS and CDR2 YYNGEE. The CDR3 here is CASSAGTRTDTQYF. DNA for the CDR3: TGTGCCAGCAGCGCCGGGACTAGGACAGATACGCAGTATTTT. Full variable domain (rest looked up from reference TRBV9 and TRBJ2-3): DSGVTQTPKHLITATGQRVTLRCSPRSGDLSVYWYQQSLDQGLQFLIQYYNGEERAKGNILERFSAQQFPDLHSELNLSSLELGDSALYFCASSAGTRTDTQYFGPGTRLTVL.